The clone carrying this T cell receptor (beta chain) was observed a few times. Amplification yielded TCR beta CDR3 regions, with RNA transcripts as the source. Carried out on the TCR CDR3, a first-round RT-PCR used the HTBI primer set. TCRdb reanalysed the multiplex PCR reads using MiXCR and keeps one entry per CDR3 protein. The sample includes hundreds of thousands of distinct CDR3 sequences, roughly 16% of them seen just once. The record originates from a study of T cells in Graves' hyperthyroidism and ophthalmopathy. Germline CDR1 is DFQATT and CDR2 is SNEGSKA (reference sequence). The CDR3 runs 13 residues. V shed 6 bases, J shed 7 bases, and the junction held 6 bases outside the gene matches. Clinical symptoms, serum thyroxine and TRAb, thyroid ultrasound and orbital computed tomography together formed the diagnostic basis. The PBMCs were sourced from fresh peripheral blood (about 9.7 ml).

The TCR originated in a woman aged 40 to 49 with Graves' ophthalmopathy. The V and J genes are TRBV20-1 and TRBJ1-4; 9 bases align to TRBD1. Input material: blood. The CDR3 here is CSATGTGSEKLFF. For the CDR3, the DNA is TGCAGTGCGACCGGGACAGGGAGTGAAAAACTGTTTTTT.